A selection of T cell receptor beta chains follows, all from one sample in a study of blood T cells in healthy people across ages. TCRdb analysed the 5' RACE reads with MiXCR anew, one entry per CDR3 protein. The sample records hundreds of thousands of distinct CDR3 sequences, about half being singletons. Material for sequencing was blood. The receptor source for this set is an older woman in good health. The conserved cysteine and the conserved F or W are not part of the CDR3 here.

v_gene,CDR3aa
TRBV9,ASSVGQVETQY
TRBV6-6,ASEGATNYGYT
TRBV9,ASSDKGDSYNEQF
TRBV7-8,ASSLGAGPVGNEQF
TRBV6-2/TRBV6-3,ASSSQLAESYNEQF
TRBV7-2,ASSLVAAKGAKNIQY
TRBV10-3,ATGQGPSYEQY
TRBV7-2,ASSLTGMGAYEQY
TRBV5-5,ASSPRTGATTDTQY
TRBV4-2,ASSQESLAGGTDMQY
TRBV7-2,ASSLAPGSTDTQY
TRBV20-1,SANRAGGGPGELF
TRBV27,ASSLPAASGTDTQY
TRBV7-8,ASSSGPGQGGDTQY
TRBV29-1,SVCRDRVLDTQY
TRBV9,ASKRDRGFGYT
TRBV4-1,ASSWVQGLYNEQF
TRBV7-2,ASSLARREAQY
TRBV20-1,SARDAGGNTEAF